Listed below are T cell receptor beta chains from one sample, sequenced in a study of blood T cell repertoires in COVID-19. Only in-frame clones appear in the TCRdb table, and some are missing; sequencing was by immunoSEQ multiplex PCR. The sample lists about 200,000 clones; 85% to 90% were seen once. The specimen was peripheral blood. These receptors all come from a man between 40 and 49 years old with active or convalescent COVID-19. Both conserved end residues are trimmed from each CDR3. Fields, in order: CDR3 protein, V gene, J gene.

CDR3: ASSAAVGGEQY; V: TRBV11-3; J: TRBJ2-7
CDR3: ASSLGQGLYNSPLH; V: TRBV28; J: TRBJ1-6
CDR3: ASSVAGGQGANPNYGYT; V: TRBV9; J: TRBJ1-2
CDR3: ASSLSGTSNYNSPLH; V: TRBV27; J: TRBJ1-6
CDR3: ASSSYGSGNQPQH; V: TRBV7-2; J: TRBJ1-5
CDR3: ASSPRTGGGYT; V: TRBV3-1/TRBV3-2; J: TRBJ1-2
CDR3: ASSLTVGTDNSPLH; V: TRBV27; J: TRBJ1-6
CDR3: ASSLLGGENIQY; V: TRBV7-2; J: TRBJ2-4
CDR3: ASSLDQGTEAF; V: TRBV11-3; J: TRBJ1-1
CDR3: ASSLGSGTGKNQPQH; V: TRBV7-9; J: TRBJ1-5
CDR3: ASSLQGAYGYT; V: TRBV7-2; J: TRBJ1-2
CDR3: ASSFRQGISEAF; V: TRBV5-1; J: TRBJ1-1
CDR3: AWRGVNSPLH; V: TRBV30; J: TRBJ1-6
CDR3: ASSEDRSQPQH; V: TRBV6-1; J: TRBJ1-5
CDR3: ASSPTGDRPYGYT; V: TRBV7-9; J: TRBJ1-2
CDR3: ASSEANTMTAF; V: TRBV6-1; J: TRBJ1-1
CDR3: ASRPGRDYGYT; V: TRBV5-1; J: TRBJ1-2
CDR3: ASSISGVDNSPLH; V: TRBV19; J: TRBJ1-6
CDR3: ASRPDKSEEQY; V: TRBV12-3/TRBV12-4; J: TRBJ2-7
CDR3: ASSLSQYNEQF; V: TRBV7-8; J: TRBJ2-1
CDR3: ASSPRLAGNTGELF; V: TRBV18; J: TRBJ2-2
CDR3: ASSGWTGGIDEQY; V: TRBV5-1; J: TRBJ2-7
CDR3: ASSFRDTNEKLF; V: TRBV18; J: TRBJ1-4
CDR3: ASSEYGAGSEAF; V: TRBV25-1; J: TRBJ1-1
CDR3: ASSPLAGPSSYEQY; V: TRBV18; J: TRBJ2-7
CDR3: ASSFTGGASREKLF; V: TRBV7-8; J: TRBJ1-4
CDR3: ATSKAQGWETQY; V: TRBV15; J: TRBJ2-5
CDR3: ASSPNPDRADSNQPQH; V: TRBV4-1; J: TRBJ1-5
CDR3: ASSQERVGTGATGELF; V: TRBV14; J: TRBJ2-2
CDR3: ASSREGTVAYEQY; V: TRBV5-1; J: TRBJ2-7
CDR3: ASSYQGAQGWD; V: TRBV6-6; J: TRBJ1-5
CDR3: ATSVNRANTGELF; V: TRBV24-1; J: TRBJ2-2
CDR3: ASSPRGPQLAGVGTDTQY; V: TRBV7-8; J: TRBJ2-3
CDR3: ASSASGQGIETQY; V: TRBV5-1; J: TRBJ2-5
CDR3: AISRQVSYEQY; V: TRBV10-3; J: TRBJ2-7
CDR3: ASSQEYHTPRISAISYEQY; V: TRBV3-1/TRBV3-2; J: TRBJ2-7
CDR3: AIGLGASTDTQY; V: TRBV10-3; J: TRBJ2-3
CDR3: ASSYTPFKYQETQY; V: TRBV6-5; J: TRBJ2-5
CDR3: ATSKGHTEAF; V: TRBV15; J: TRBJ1-1
CDR3: ASSPLAGGMYTEQF; V: TRBV4-2; J: TRBJ2-1
CDR3: SVQQGAGTEAF; V: TRBV29-1; J: TRBJ1-1
CDR3: ASSLATYSGPNEQF; V: TRBV6-6; J: TRBJ2-1
CDR3: ASSEGQFYEQY; V: TRBV2; J: TRBJ2-7
CDR3: ASSHGTGHSNQPQH; V: TRBV19; J: TRBJ1-5
CDR3: ASSLNEVGNSPLH; V: TRBV7-9; J: TRBJ1-6
CDR3: ASSSLGAGKVANYGYT; V: TRBV27; J: TRBJ1-2
CDR3: ASSLGSRGHEQF; V: TRBV7-6; J: TRBJ2-1
CDR3: ASTLLDGRADTQY; V: TRBV27; J: TRBJ2-3
CDR3: ASSKTGTGIYEQY; V: TRBV7-2; J: TRBJ2-7